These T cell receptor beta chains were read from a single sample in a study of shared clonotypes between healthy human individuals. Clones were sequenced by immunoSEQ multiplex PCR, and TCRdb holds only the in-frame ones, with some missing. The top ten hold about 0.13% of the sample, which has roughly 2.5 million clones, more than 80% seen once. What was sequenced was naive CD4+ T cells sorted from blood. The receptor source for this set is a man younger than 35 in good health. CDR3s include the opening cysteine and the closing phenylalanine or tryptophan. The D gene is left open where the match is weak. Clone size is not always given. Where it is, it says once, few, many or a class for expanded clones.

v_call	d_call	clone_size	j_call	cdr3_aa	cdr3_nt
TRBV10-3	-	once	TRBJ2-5	CAISDRLPETQYF	TGTGCCATCAGTGACAGACTCCCGGAGACCCAGTACTTC
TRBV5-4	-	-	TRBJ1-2	CASSLDRYGYTF	TGTGCCAGCAGCTTGGATCGGTATGGCTACACCTTC
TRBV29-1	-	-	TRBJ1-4	CSFRTLQGPGLGTNEKLFF	TGCAGCTTTCGCACCTTACAGGGTCCGGGGCTCGGAACTAATGAAAAACTGTTTTTT
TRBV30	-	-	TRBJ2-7	CAWSASLNEQYF	TGTGCCTGGAGTGCTTCCCTGAACGAGCAGTACTTC
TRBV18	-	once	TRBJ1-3	CASSPLAGDLAGNTIYF	TGTGCCAGCTCACCTTTGGCGGGGGATCTTGCTGGAAACACCATATATTTT
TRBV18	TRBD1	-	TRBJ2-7	CASSQNLGQPTSEQYF	TGTGCCAGCTCACAGAACCTGGGACAGCCGACGTCCGAGCAGTACTTC
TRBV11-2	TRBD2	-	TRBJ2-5	CASSLGGTRVAETQYF	TGTGCCAGCAGCTTAGGAGGGACTAGGGTAGCAGAGACCCAGTACTTC
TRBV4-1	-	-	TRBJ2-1	CASSQDPSPKENNEQFF	TGCGCCAGCAGCCAAGATCCTAGCCCTAAGGAAAACAATGAGCAGTTCTTC
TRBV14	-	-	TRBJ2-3	CASSLPGETQYF	TGTGCCAGCAGCCTCCCGGGGGAGACGCAGTATTTT
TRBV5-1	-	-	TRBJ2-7	CASSPTGTSGDEQYF	TGCGCCAGCAGCCCGACTGGGACTTCTGGCGACGAGCAGTACTTC
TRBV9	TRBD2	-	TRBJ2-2	CASGSGGAVTGELFF	TGTGCCAGCGGGAGCGGGGGGGCCGTCACCGGGGAGCTGTTTTTT
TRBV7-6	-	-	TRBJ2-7	CASSRGSHAEYEQYF	TGTGCCAGCAGCCGAGGATCACATGCTGAATACGAGCAGTACTTC
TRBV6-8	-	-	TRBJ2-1	CASSPPLNEQFF	TGTGCCAGCAGTCCTCCACTGAATGAGCAGTTCTTC
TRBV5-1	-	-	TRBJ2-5	CASSGRGETQYF	TGCGCCAGCAGCGGACGAGGGGAGACCCAGTACTTC
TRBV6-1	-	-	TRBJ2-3	CASWTPTDTQYF	TGTGCCAGCTGGACCCCCACAGATACGCAGTATTTT
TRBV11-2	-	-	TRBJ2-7	CASSFQVSYEQYF	TGTGCCAGCAGCTTTCAGGTCTCCTACGAGCAGTACTTC
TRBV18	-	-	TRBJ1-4	CASSPRGGSTNEKLFF	TGTGCCAGCTCACCGAGGGGGGGATCAACTAATGAAAAACTGTTTTTT
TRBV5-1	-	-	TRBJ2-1	CASSLEGEGQFF	TGCGCCAGCAGCTTGGAGGGGGAGGGGCAGTTCTTC
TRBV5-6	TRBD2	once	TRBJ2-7	CASKVIAGGYEQYF	TGTGCCAGCAAGGTAATAGCGGGAGGGTACGAGCAGTACTTC
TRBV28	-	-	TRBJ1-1	CASHVNMNTEAFF	TGTGCCAGCCACGTAAACATGAACACTGAAGCTTTCTTT
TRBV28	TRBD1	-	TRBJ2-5	CASKARGRLQETQYF	TGTGCCAGCAAAGCCAGGGGGCGCCTCCAGGAGACCCAGTACTTC
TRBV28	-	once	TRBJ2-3	CASSYRAGQYF	TGTGCCAGCAGTTATAGGGCTGGGCAGTATTTT